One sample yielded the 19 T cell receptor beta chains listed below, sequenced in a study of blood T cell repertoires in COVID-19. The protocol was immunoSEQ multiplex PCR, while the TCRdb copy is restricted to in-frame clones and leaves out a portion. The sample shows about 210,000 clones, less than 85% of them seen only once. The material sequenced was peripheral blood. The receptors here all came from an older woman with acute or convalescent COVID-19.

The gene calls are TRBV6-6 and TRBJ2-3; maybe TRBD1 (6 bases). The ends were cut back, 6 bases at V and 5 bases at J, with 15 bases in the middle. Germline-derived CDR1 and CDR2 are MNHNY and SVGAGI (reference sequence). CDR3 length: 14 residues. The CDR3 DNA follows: TGTGCCAGCAGGGACAGACCCTCTGGAGATACGCAGTATTTT. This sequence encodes CASRDRPSGDTQYF.

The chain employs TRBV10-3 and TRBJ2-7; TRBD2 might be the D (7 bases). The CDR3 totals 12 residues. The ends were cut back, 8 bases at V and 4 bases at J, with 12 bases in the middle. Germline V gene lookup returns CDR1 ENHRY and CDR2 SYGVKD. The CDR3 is CAIGGANYEQYF. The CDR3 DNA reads TGTGCCATCGGGGGGGCTAATTACGAGCAGTACTTC.

In DNA, the CDR3 is TGTGCCAGCAGCTTAGCCTGGGGCTACGAAAAACTGTTTTTT. Encoded protein: CASSLAWGYEKLFF. The gene calls are TRBV11-2 and TRBJ1-4; maybe TRBD1 (5 bases). Germline V gives CDR1 SGHAT, CDR2 FQNNGV. The germline V and J ends were trimmed by 1 base and 8 bases, with 11 bases remaining between them. The CDR3 loop spans 14 amino acids.

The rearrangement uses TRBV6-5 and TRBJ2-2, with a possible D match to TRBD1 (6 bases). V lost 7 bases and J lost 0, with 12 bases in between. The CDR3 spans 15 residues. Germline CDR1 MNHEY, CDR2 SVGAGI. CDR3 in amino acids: CASTENRANTGELFF. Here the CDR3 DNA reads TGTGCCAGCACCGAGAACAGGGCGAACACCGGGGAGCTGTTTTTT.

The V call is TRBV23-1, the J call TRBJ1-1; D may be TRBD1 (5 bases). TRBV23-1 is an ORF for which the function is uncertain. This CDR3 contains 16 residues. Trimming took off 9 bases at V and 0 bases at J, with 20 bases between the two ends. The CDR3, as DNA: TGCGCCAGAAGACCTGTGGGAGGGGAGGTGAACACTGAAGCTTTCTTT. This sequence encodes CARRPVGGEVNTEAFF.

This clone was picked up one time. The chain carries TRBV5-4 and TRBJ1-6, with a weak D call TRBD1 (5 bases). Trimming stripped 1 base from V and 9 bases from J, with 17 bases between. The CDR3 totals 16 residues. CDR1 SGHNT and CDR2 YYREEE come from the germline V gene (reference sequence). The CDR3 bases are TGTGCCAGCAGCTTGCTTGGGGGGGGATCCCGTTCACCCCTCCACTTT. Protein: CASSLLGGGSRSPLHF.

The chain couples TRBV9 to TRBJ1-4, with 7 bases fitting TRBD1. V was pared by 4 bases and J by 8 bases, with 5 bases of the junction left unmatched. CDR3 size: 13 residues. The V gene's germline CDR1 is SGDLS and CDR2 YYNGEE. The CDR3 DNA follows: TGTGCCAGCAGCACTCGACAGGGAGAAAAACTGTTTTTT. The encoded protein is CASSTRQGEKLFF.

The CDR3 coding sequence is TGTGCCAGTAGCCCCATAGACAGGGGGCGGACTCAGCCCCAGCATTTT. Residues: CASSPIDRGRTQPQHF. This chain uses TRBV19 with TRBJ1-5; TRBD1 matches at 10 bases. V lost 6 bases and J lost 6; bases outside the gene matches: 11. The V gene's germline CDR1 is LNHDA and CDR2 SQIVND (reference sequence). The CDR3 contains 16 residues.

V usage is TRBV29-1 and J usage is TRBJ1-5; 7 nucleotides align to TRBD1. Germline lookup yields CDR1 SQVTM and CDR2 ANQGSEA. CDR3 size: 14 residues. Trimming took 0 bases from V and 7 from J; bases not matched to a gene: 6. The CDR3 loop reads CSVEDDRVDQPQHF. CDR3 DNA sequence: TGCAGCGTTGAAGACGACAGGGTGGACCAGCCCCAGCATTTT.

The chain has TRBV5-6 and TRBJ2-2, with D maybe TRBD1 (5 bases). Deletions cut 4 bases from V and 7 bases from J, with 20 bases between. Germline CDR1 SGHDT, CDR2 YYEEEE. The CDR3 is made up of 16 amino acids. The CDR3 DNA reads TGTGCCAGCAGCCAGGGTTTGGACGGAGTTGGCGGGGAGCTGTTTTTT. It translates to CASSQGLDGVGGELFF.

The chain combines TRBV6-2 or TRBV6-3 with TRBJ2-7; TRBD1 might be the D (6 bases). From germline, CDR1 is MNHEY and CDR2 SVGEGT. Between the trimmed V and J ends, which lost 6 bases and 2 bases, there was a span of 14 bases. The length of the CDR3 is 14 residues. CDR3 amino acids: CASSYRDMTYEQYF. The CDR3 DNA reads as TGTGCCAGCAGCTATCGGGACATGACCTACGAGCAGTACTTC.

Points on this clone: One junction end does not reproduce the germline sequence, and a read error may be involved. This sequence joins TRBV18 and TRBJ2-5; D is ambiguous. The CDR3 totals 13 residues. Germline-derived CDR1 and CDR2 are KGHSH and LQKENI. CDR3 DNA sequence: TGTGCCAGCTCCCCACTGGTAGAGGAGACCCAGTACTTC. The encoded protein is CASSPLVEETQYF.

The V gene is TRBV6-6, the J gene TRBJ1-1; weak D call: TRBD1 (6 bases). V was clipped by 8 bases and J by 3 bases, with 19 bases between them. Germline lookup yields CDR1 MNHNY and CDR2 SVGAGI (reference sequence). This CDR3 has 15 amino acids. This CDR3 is CASANEGGLHTEAFF. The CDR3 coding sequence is TGTGCCAGCGCAAACGAGGGGGGGCTTCACACTGAAGCTTTCTTT.

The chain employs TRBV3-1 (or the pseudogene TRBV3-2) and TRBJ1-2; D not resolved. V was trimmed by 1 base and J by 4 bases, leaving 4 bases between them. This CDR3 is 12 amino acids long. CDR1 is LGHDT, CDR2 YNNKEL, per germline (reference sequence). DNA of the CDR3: TGTGCCAGCAGCCAAGGGGCCTATGGCTACACCTTC. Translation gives CASSQGAYGYTF.

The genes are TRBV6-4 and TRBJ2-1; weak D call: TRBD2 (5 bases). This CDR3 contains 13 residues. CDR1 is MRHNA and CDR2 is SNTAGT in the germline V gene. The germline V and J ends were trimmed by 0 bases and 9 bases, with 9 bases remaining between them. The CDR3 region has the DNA TGTGCCAGCAGTGACTCGGGAGCCACTGAGCAGTTCTTC. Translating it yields CASSDSGATEQFF.

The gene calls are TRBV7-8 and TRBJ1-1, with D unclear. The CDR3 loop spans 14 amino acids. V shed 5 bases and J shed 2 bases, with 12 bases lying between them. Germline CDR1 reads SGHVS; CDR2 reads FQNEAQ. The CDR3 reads CASSRLTGNTEAFF. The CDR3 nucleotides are TGTGCCAGCAGCCGACTGACGGGAAACACTGAAGCTTTCTTT.

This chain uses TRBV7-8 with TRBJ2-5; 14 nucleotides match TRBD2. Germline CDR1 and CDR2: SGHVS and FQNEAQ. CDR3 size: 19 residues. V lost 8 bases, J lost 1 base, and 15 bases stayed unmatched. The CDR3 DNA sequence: TGTGCCAGCCGGACTAGCGGGGGGACTACTATGGGGGCCCAAGAGACCCAGTACTTC. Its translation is CASRTSGGTTMGAQETQYF.

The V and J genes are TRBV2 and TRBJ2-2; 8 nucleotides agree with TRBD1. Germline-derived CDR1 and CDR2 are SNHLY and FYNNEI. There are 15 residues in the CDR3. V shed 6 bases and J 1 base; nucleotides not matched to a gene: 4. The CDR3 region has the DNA TGTGCCAGCAGGACCGGGACAGGGAACACCGGGGAGCTGTTTTTT. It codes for CASRTGTGNTGELFF.

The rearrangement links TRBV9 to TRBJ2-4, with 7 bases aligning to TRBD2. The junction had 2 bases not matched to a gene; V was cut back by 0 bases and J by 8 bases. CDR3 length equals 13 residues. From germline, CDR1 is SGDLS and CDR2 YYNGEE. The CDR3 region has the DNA TGTGCCAGCAGCGTAGGCCTAGCGGACATTCAGTACTTC. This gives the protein CASSVGLADIQYF.